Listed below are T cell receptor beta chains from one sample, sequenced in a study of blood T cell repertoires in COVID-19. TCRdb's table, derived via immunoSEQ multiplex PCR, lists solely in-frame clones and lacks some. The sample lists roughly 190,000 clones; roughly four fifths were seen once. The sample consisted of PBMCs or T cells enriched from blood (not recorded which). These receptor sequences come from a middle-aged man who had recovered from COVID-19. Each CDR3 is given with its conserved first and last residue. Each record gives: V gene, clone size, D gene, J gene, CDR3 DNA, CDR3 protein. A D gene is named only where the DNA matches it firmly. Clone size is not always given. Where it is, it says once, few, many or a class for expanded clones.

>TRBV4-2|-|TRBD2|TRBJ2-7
TGTGCCAGCAGCACCGGGGGGGCGGGTCTCTACGAGCAGTACTTC
CASSTGGAGLYEQYF
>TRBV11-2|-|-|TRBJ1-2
TGTGCCAGCAGCTTCTCCGGGGAAGACGGCTACACCTTC
CASSFSGEDGYTF
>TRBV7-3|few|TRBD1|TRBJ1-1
TGTGCCAGCAGCCCAGGACAGGCTGGGGCTGAAGCTTTCTTT
CASSPGQAGAEAFF
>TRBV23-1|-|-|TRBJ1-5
TGCGCCAGCAGTCTCTCACCCGGGGTTGATCAGCCCCAGCATTTT
CASSLSPGVDQPQHF
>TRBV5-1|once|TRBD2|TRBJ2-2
TGCGCCAGCAGCTTGATGGCGGGAGACGCCGGGGAGCTGTTTTTT
CASSLMAGDAGELFF
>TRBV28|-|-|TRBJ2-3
TGTGCCAGCAGTCCCGCCCTAAGCACAGATACGCAGTATTTT
CASSPALSTDTQYF
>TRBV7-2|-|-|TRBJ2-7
TGTGCCAGCAGCTTCAGCCACAGCCAGTACGAGCAGTACTTC
CASSFSHSQYEQYF
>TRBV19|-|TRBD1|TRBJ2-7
TGTGCCAGTAGTACCCGAGGGACAGGGACCGAGCAGTACTTC
CASSTRGTGTEQYF
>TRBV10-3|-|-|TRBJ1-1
TGTGCCATCAGTGAGTTAACTGAAGCTTTCTTT
CAISELTEAFF
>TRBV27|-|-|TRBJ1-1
TGTGCCAGCAATGGGAGGGCTAATACTGAAGCTTTCTTT
CASNGRANTEAFF
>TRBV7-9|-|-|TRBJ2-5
TGTGCCAGCAGCTTATTTAGCGGACAAGAGACCCAGTACTTC
CASSLFSGQETQYF
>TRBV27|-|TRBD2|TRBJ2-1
TGTGCCAGCAGTTTGCCGACTAGCGGGAGCAATGAGCAGTTCTTC
CASSLPTSGSNEQFF
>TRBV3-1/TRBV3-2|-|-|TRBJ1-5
TGTGCCAGCAGCATTCAATCAGGGTCTCAGCCCCAGCATTTT
CASSIQSGSQPQHF
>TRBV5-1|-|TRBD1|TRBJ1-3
TGCGCCAGCAGCATACAGGGGGCATTATCTGGAAACACCATATATTTT
CASSIQGALSGNTIYF
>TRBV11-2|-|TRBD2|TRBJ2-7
TGTGCCAGCAGCTTAGATTCGTGGACTAGCGGGTACGAGCAGTACTTC
CASSLDSWTSGYEQYF
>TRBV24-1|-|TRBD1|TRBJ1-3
TGTGCCACCAGTGGGGACAGGGGGCTACCTAGATCTGGAAACACCATATATTTT
CATSGDRGLPRSGNTIYF
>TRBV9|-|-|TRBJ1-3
TGTGCCAGCAGCGTAGGGCAGGGCGAATCTGGAAACACCATATATTTT
CASSVGQGESGNTIYF
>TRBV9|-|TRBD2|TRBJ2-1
TGTGCCAGCAGCCTCTTGGCGGGAGCTAGATACAATGAGCAGTTCTTC
CASSLLAGARYNEQFF
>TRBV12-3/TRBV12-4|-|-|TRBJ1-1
TGTGCCAGCAGCCCGACCGTTCTCAGAGGTTTCTTT
CASSPTVLRGFF
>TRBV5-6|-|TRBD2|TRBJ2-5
TGTGCCAGCAGCTTTGGACTAGCGGGACTACAAGAGACCCAGTACTTC
CASSFGLAGLQETQYF
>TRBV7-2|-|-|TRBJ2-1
TGTGCCAGCAGCCCGGTGGGGAGGCTTGAGCAGTTCTTC
CASSPVGRLEQFF
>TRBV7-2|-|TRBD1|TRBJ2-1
TGTGCCAGCAGCCCCGGACAGGGGGCGACCTTAGGCTACAATGAGCAGTTCTTC
CASSPGQGATLGYNEQFF
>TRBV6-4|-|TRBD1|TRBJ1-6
TGTGCCAGCAGTGAATCTGGGACAGGGAGGGGGTATAATTCACCCCTCCACTTT
CASSESGTGRGYNSPLHF
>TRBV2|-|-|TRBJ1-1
TGTGCCAGCAGTTTGGGGGGGATCACGGAAGCTTTCTTT
CASSLGGITEAFF
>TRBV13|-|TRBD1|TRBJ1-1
TGTGCCAGCAGCTTAGAGTTGGGACAGGGAAACACTGAAGCTTTCTTT
CASSLELGQGNTEAFF
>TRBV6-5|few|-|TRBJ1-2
TGTGCCAGCAGGGCAGCGGACCCGGCTGGCTACACCTTC
CASRAADPAGYTF
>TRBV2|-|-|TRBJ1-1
TGTGCCAGCACTATACAGGGACAGAACACTGAAGCTTTCTTT
CASTIQGQNTEAFF